This T cell receptor beta chain was recorded in a study of blood T cell repertoires in COVID-19. Method: immunoSEQ multiplex PCR; TCRdb's copy keeps in-frame clones and lacks some. This table has 300,000 to 350,000 clones, nearly 90% appearing once. Germline V CDR1 and CDR2: MDHEN, SYDVKM. V lost 6 bases to trimming and J lost 5 bases, with 16 bases between them. This CDR3 spans 14 amino acids. Participants' reported clinical history set cohort assignment. The rearrangement links TRBV28 to TRBJ1-2; D possibly corresponds to TRBD1 (5 bases). This receptor was taken from a woman under 30 with acute COVID-19. Material for sequencing was PBMCs or T cells enriched from blood (not recorded which). CDR3 in amino acids: CASRRQGATYGYTF. In nucleotides, the CDR3 is TGTGCCAGCAGACGTCAGGGCGCTACTTATGGCTACACCTTC.